The 9 T cell receptor beta chains given below trace back to one sample, sequenced in a study of shared clonotypes between healthy human individuals. Here immunoSEQ multiplex PCR was the method, and the copy in TCRdb shows in-frame clones only, minus some. The sample lists about 580,000 clones, 98% occurring once. Terminally differentiated effector memory CD45RA+ cells were excluded from the naive CD8 cells, which were CD45RO-negative and positively selected for CCR7. The specimen sequenced was naive CD8+ T cells sorted from blood. The receptor set was obtained from a man aged 25-45 years in good health.

V and J are TRBV6-5 and TRBJ2-7; no definite D call. V shed 7 bases and J shed 5 bases, with 15 bases lying between them. The CDR3 contains 13 residues. Germline CDR1 is MNHEY and CDR2 is SVGAGI. Written as DNA, the CDR3 is TGTGCCAGCAAACCGGCCGTCCCCCACGAGCAGTACTTC. Its translation is CASKPAVPHEQYF.

The rearrangement joins TRBV4-3 to TRBJ2-5, with 15 bases aligning to TRBD2. The CDR3 runs 17 residues. Germline CDR1 LGHNA, CDR2 YSLEER. The junction had 8 bases not matched to a gene; V was cut back by 4 bases and J by 5 bases. The CDR3: CASSRGLAGGPGETQYF. The CDR3 region has the DNA TGCGCCAGCAGCCGAGGACTAGCGGGAGGGCCGGGGGAGACCCAGTACTTC.

This clone occurred once. V and J are TRBV27 and TRBJ1-2; D is unclear. The CDR3 is made up of 14 amino acids. V lost 6 bases to trimming and J lost 6 bases, with 17 bases between them. Germline V gene sequence: CDR1 MNHEY, CDR2 SMNVEV (reference sequence). This CDR3 is CASSQSGNRDGYTF. The DNA of the CDR3 is TGTGCCAGCAGCCAGTCGGGGAACCGGGATGGCTACACCTTC.

The chain uses TRBV7-9 and TRBJ2-2; D remains unclear. The length of the CDR3 is 13 residues. Per the germline V gene, CDR1 is SEHNR and CDR2 is FQNEAQ (reference sequence). With 6 bases removed from V and 6 bases from J, the gap between germline ends came to 11 bases. CDR3 sequence reads: CASSKLQAGELFF. Written as DNA, the CDR3 is TGTGCCAGCAGTAAACTCCAGGCCGGGGAGCTGTTTTTT.

The rearrangement uses TRBV27 and TRBJ2-7; D call uncertain. Between the trimmed V and J ends, which lost 3 bases and 4 bases, there was a span of 13 bases. Per the germline V gene, CDR1 is MNHEY and CDR2 is SMNVEV (reference sequence). The CDR3 length is 14 residues. The CDR3 sequence: CASSLSRSGYEQYF. In nucleotides, the CDR3 is TGTGCCAGCAGTTTGAGCCGGAGTGGGTACGAGCAGTACTTC.

The CDR3 DNA follows: TGTGCCAGCAGTTCCCCCCCCCGCGGGTCGTACGAGCAGTACTTC. Translating gives CASSSPPRGSYEQYF. The gene calls are TRBV27 and TRBJ2-7; D possibly corresponds to TRBD2 (5 bases). The CDR3 consists of 15 residues. Trimming shortened V by 4 bases and J by 4 bases, and 17 bases separated the two germline ends. The V gene's germline CDR1 is MNHEY and CDR2 SMNVEV (reference sequence).

This chain links TRBV2 with TRBJ2-5; no clear D gene. The CDR3 is 13 amino acids. Germline-derived CDR1 and CDR2 are SNHLY and FYNNEI. Trimming took 8 bases from V and 4 from J, leaving 14 bases between them. CDR3 nucleotide sequence: TGTGCCAGCGACCGGACCGCGGCAGAGACCCAGTACTTC. Its translation is CASDRTAAETQYF.

Concerning this clone itself: The junction shows a germline mismatch at one end, possibly a read error. Other DNA sequences in the same sample also yield this CDR3. The chain has TRBV29-1 and TRBJ2-7; 9 bases align to TRBD2. Germline V gene lookup returns CDR1 SQVTM and CDR2 ANQGSEA. The CDR3 is 13 residues long. CDR3 sequence: CSVEGLALNEQYF. CDR3 nucleotides: TGCAGCGTAGAAGGACTAGCGCTTAACGAGCAGTACTTC.

This clone has just one count. The rearrangement uses TRBV10-2 and TRBJ2-3, with 9 bases that match TRBD2. The J segment lost 0 bases and the V segment lost 2 bases, leaving 3 bases of the junction unmatched. Germline V CDR1 and CDR2: WSHSY, SAAADI. This CDR3 has 16 amino acids. The CDR3 DNA reads as TGCGCCAGCAGTGAGAGGCTAGCGGGGAGCACAGATACGCAGTATTTT. This sequence encodes CASSERLAGSTDTQYF.